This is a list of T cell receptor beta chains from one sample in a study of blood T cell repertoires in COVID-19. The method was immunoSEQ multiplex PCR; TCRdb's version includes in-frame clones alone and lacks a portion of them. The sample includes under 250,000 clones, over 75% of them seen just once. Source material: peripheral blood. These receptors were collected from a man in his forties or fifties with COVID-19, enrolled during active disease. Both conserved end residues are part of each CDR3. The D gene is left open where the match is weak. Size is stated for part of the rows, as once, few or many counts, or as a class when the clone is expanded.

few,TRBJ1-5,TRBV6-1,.,TGTGCCAGCAGTGAAGCGCTTCCGGGGGGGAGTGGGCCCCAGCATTTT,CASSEALPGGSGPQHF
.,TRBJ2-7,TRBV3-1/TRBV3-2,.,TGTGCCAGCAGCCAAGTGGGCAAGGCCTACGAGCAGTACTTC,CASSQVGKAYEQYF
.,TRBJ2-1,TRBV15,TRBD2,TGTGCCACCAGCATTAGGACTAGCGGGAGGGCCAATGAGCAGTTCTTC,CATSIRTSGRANEQFF
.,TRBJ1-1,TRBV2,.,TGTGCCAGCAGTGTATATTGGCAATCGAACACTGAAGCTTTCTTT,CASSVYWQSNTEAFF
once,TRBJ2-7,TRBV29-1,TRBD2,TGCAGCGTTCGACTAGCGGGCTACGAGCAGTACTTC,CSVRLAGYEQYF
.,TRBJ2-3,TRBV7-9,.,TGTGCCAGCAGCACCACTGGCGGGAGCACAGATACGCAGTATTTT,CASSTTGGSTDTQYF
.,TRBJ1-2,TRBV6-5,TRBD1,TGTGCCAGCAGTTACTCGTTTGGGACAGGGGCAGTCTACACCTTC,CASSYSFGTGAVYTF
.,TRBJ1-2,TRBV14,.,TGTGCCAGCAGCGATATCACACAACATAACTATGGCTACACCTTC,CASSDITQHNYGYTF
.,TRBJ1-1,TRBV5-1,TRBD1,TGCGCCAGCAGCTTGGAAGACAGGGGCTGGACTGAAGCTTTCTTT,CASSLEDRGWTEAFF
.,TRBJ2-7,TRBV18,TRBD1,TGTGCCAGCTCACGGAGCGGACAGGGCTCCTACGAGCAGTACTTC,CASSRSGQGSYEQYF
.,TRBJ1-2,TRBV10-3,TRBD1,TGTGCCATCAGTGATATTGGGGACAGGGGGGTCTATGGCTACACCTTC,CAISDIGDRGVYGYTF
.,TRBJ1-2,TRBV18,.,TGTGCCAGCTCACCGAGGACAGAGAGTGGCTACACCTTC,CASSPRTESGYTF
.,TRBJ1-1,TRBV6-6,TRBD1,TGTGCCAGCAATCGACAGGGGAAAGGTGAAGCTTTCTTT,CASNRQGKGEAFF
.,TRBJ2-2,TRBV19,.,TGTGCCAGTATAGATGGCGGGGCTAACGGGGAGCTGTTTTTT,CASIDGGANGELFF
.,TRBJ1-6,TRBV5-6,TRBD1,TGTGCCAGCAGCTTACCGGGACAGGGGTGGAATTCACCCCTCCACTTT,CASSLPGQGWNSPLHF
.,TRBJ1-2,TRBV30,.,TGTGCCTGGAGTATCGGACTGACCCAATTGGGCTACACCTTC,CAWSIGLTQLGYTF
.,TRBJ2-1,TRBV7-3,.,TGTGCCAGCAGCATTACTAGTCGGAATGAGCAGTTCTTC,CASSITSRNEQFF
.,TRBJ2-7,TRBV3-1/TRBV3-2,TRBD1,TGTGCCAGCAGCCTCCCCGGGACAGGGTCCGCGCAGTACTTC,CASSLPGTGSAQYF
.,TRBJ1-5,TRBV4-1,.,TGCGCCAGCAGCCACGACTTAGTCAATCAGCCCCAGCATTTT,CASSHDLVNQPQHF
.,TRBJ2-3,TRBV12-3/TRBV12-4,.,TGTGCCAGTAAGCGGACCCGCACAGATACGCAGTATTTT,CASKRTRTDTQYF
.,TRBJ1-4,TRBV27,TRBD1,TGTGCCGGACAGGGCACTAATGAAAAACTGTTTTTT,CAGQGTNEKLFF
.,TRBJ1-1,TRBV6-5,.,TGTGCCAGCAGGACCACGGGACTGAGCGCTGAAGCTTTCTTT,CASRTTGLSAEAFF
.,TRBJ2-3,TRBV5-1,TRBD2,TGCGCCAGCAGCAGAAGGACTAGCGAGACAGATACGCAGTATTTT,CASSRRTSETDTQYF
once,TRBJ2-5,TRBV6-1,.,TGTGCCAGCACCAAGACTAGGCCAGAAGAGACCCAGTACTTC,CASTKTRPEETQYF
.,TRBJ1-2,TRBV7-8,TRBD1,TGTGCCAGCAGCTTAGCGCCTTGGACAGGCTATGGCTACACCTTC,CASSLAPWTGYGYTF
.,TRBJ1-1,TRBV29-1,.,TGCAGCGTTGAAGGGCAGGGGAACACTGAAGCTTTCTTT,CSVEGQGNTEAFF
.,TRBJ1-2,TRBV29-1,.,TGCAGCGTTGAAGAGGGGACATATGGCTACACCTTC,CSVEEGTYGYTF
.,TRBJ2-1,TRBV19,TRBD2,TGTGCCAGTTCCCATCTAGCGGGAAGGAATGAGCAGTTCTTC,CASSHLAGRNEQFF
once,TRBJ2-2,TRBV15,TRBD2,TGTGCCACCAGCAGAGATCTAGGACTAGGTGCGACCGGGGAGCTGTTTTTT,CATSRDLGLGATGELFF
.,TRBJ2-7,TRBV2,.,TGTGCCAGCAGTGGTTCCACCTACGAGCAGTACTTC,CASSGSTYEQYF
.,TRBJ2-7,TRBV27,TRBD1,TGTGCCAGCAGTTTCCAGGGGGATGTATCCTACGAGCAGTACTTC,CASSFQGDVSYEQYF
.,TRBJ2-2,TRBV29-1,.,TGCAGCGTTAGCAGCGGCACCGGGGAGCTGTTTTTT,CSVSSGTGELFF
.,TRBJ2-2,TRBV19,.,TGTGCCAGTAGTATAGTGAGGGGGTACACCGGGGAGCTGTTTTTT,CASSIVRGYTGELFF
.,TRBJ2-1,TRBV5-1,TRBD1,TGCGCCAGCGCTCCTACCCGGCGGGACAGGGTTTTAAACAATGAGCAGTTCTTC,CASAPTRRDRVLNNEQFF
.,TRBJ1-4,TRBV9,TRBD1,TGTGCCAGCAGCTTGACAGGGGGCGATGGCGAAAAACTGTTTTTT,CASSLTGGDGEKLFF
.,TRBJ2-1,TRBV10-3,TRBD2,TGTGCCATCAGTGAGTACCGGACTAGCGGGAGTAAGGTTGAGCAGTTCTTC,CAISEYRTSGSKVEQFF
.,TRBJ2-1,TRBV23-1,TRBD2,TGCGCCAGCAGTCAATCGGCGACTAGCGGGGGCAATGAGCAGTTCTTC,CASSQSATSGGNEQFF
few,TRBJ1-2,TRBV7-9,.,TGTGCCAGCACACAAACAGGAGATGGCTACACCTTC,CASTQTGDGYTF
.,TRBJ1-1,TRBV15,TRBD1,TGTGCCACCAGCAGAGAGGGGACAGGGAACACTGAAGCTTTCTTT,CATSREGTGNTEAFF
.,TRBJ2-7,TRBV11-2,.,TGTGCCAGCAGCTTAGGTTATTCTCGGGAGCAGTACTTC,CASSLGYSREQYF
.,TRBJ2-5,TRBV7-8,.,TGTGCCAGCAGCCTACTCCAAGAGACCCAGTACTTC,CASSLLQETQYF
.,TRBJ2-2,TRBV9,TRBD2,TGTGCCAGCAGCGTAGCTGCTAGCGGAATCACCGGGGAGCTGTTTTTT,CASSVAASGITGELFF
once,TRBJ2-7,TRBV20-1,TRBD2,TGCAGTGCTAGTCGAGGGACTAGCGGGAGCTACGAGCAGTACTTC,CSASRGTSGSYEQYF
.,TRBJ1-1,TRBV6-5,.,TGTGCCAGCAGTTACCAGTATGTGAACACTGAAGCTTTCTTT,CASSYQYVNTEAFF
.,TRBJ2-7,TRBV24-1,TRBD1,TGTGCCACCAGTGATTCGCCGGGACAGGGGAACTACGAGCAGTACTTC,CATSDSPGQGNYEQYF
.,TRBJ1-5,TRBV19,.,TGTGCCAGTAGTATAAGGGGTCGCAATCAGCCCCAGCATTTT,CASSIRGRNQPQHF
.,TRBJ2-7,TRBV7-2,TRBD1,TGTGCCAGCGCGCGACAGGGGGGTAACTACGAGCAGTACTTC,CASARQGGNYEQYF
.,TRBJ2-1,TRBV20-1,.,TGCAGTGCTGCAGGGGTTAGTGAGCAGTTCTTC,CSAAGVSEQFF
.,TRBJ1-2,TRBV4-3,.,TGCGCCAGCAGCCAAGATAAGGTGGGCCCCGGCTATGGCTACACCTTC,CASSQDKVGPGYGYTF
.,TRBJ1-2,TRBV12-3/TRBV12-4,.,TGTGCCAGCAGTTTACAGGGCGCTGGCTACACCTTC,CASSLQGAGYTF
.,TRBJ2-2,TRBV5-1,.,TGCGCCAGCAGCTTGGCCTCCCGGGGGCTAGCGGCGAACACCGGGGAGCTGTTTTTT,CASSLASRGLAANTGELFF
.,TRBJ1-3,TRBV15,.,TGTGCCACCAGCAGAGATAACAGTGGAAACACCATATATTTT,CATSRDNSGNTIYF